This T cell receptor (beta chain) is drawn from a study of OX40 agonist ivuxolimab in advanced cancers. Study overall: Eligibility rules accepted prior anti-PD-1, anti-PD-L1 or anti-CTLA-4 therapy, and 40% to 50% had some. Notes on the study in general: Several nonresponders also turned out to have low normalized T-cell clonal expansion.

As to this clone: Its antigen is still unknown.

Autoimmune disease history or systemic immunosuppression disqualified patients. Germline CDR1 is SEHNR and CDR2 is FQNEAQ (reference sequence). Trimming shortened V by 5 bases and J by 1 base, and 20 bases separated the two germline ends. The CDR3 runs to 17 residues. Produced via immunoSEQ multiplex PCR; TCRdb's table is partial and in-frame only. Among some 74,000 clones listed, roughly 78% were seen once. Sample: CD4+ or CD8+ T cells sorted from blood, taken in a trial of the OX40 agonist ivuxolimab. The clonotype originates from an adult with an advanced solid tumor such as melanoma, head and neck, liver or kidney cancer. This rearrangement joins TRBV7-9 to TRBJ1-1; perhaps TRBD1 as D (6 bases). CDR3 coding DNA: TGTGCCAGCAGCCAGTTGGGGGGCAGCCCGAGGAACACTGAAGCTTTCTTT. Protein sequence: CASSQLGGSPRNTEAFF.